This TCR beta chain was captured in a study of blood T cell repertoires in COVID-19 (dated by TCRdb to about 2020). In terms of the full investigation: Samples from collaborators originated in the United States, Italy and Spain and spanned both the acute and convalescent phases of COVID-19. The prospective study material was composed of cDNA or gDNA derived from T cells, B-cell-depleted T cells, or PBMCs. Where available, HLA class I and class II types were obtained from metadata supplied by the sample provider rather than from assay-based typing. The samples were drawn from two sources: the first 160 participants of the ongoing ImmuneRACE study, and fewer than 1,500 subjects contributed by 6 global collaborators. The repertoires were released in a freely available public database meant as a resource for research on the immune response to SARS-CoV-2. Sample metadata almost always included a de-identified subject ID, COVID-19 status, age in years and sex. Deeply sampled blood TCRbeta repertoires from subjects exposed to, actively infected with, or recovered from COVID-19 were included in the dataset.

The immunoSEQ Assay, a bias-controlled multiplex PCR, was used to amplify TCRbeta CDR3 regions from genomic DNA. The study's processing was this. Within the assay, amplification of reference gene primers was used to estimate how many nucleated cells each sample contained. To quantify the absolute abundance of each unique TCRbeta CDR3 rearrangement, sequence reads were collapsed and filtered. For each sample, productive Simpson clonality was calculated as the square root of Simpson's diversity index over productive rearrangements. The table was pulled from immuneACCESS by TCRdb, which kept in-frame rearrangements only. Such tables lose some clones; where checked, under half of the loss comes from unresolved V genes, and the rest has no known cause. That table furnishes V, J and clone size, whereas the DNA furnished D and trimming. In all, the sample holds 250,000 to 350,000 clones, and around 90% of those were seen once. Roughly 2.4% of the sample belongs to the ten largest clones.

Samples from volunteer blood donors who had recovered from COVID-19 were contributed by a second Seattle source. The collaborating institutions used their own protocols to collect whole blood in K2EDTA tubes. For TCRbeta analysis, collaborators shipped samples as frozen whole blood, isolated PBMCs, or DNA extracted from either of those sample types. About this clone: The antigen this receptor binds is unknown. Base qualities are not provided; no much larger clone lies one nucleotide away.

Beyond this particular receptor, the publication reports: The amount of clinical and demographic metadata varied by source and participant and was provided uncurated.

Its CDR3 holds 15 amino acids, cysteine through phenylalanine. Only the CDR3 DNA is retained, 45 bases long and in frame from the first base. CDR1 and CDR2 (LGHNT, FRNRAP) derive from the germline V gene. Trimming at the junction amounts to 6 bases on V and 4 bases on J, and the germline ends lie 15 bases apart. The receptor was isolated from a woman between 50 and 59 years old who had recovered from COVID-19. The chain couples TRBV12-5 to TRBJ1-4, with TRBD1 as a weak D call on 6 bases. The sequenced sample consisted of peripheral blood. The CDR3 is CASGQEGQINEKLFF. The DNA sequence reads TGTGCTAGTGGGCAAGAAGGACAGATTAATGAAAAACTGTTTTTT.